A selection of T cell receptor beta chains follows, all from one sample in a study of CD8 T cells in Susac syndrome. A single record per CDR3 protein comes from TCRdb applying MiXCR to the immunoSEQ multiplex PCR reads. This table has about 300,000 distinct CDR3 sequences, approximately 89% appearing once. The sequencing sample was made of CD8+ T cells from PBMCs. Receptors originate from a human donor with multiple sclerosis. The CDR3 runs from the conserved cysteine through the conserved F or W. D genes are given only for firm matches.

d_gene	j_gene	v_gene	CDR3aa
NA	TRBJ1-5	TRBV6-2/TRBV6-3	CASSYSREAQPQHF
NA	TRBJ1-5	TRBV28	CASSLWEYNSNQPQHF
NA	TRBJ2-1	TRBV7-3	CASSLVGPGNEQFF
TRBD1	TRBJ2-7	TRBV29-1	CSVLSGDRGHEQYF
NA	TRBJ2-4	TRBV7-9	CASSLVVLEGDIQYF
NA	TRBJ1-1	TRBV4-1	CASSQENRVAEAFF
TRBD1	TRBJ2-3	TRBV24-1	CASESTGTSTDTQYF
TRBD2	TRBJ2-5	TRBV6-2/TRBV6-3	CARRPGLGKQETQYF
NA	TRBJ1-2	TRBV4-3	CASSPWTINYGYTF
TRBD1	TRBJ2-2	TRBV24-1	CATSVTQGAQAGELFF